The T cell receptor (beta chain) under discussion was sequenced for a study of PD-1 blockade in mismatch repair-deficient tumors. Study-level information: Patients had fewer than 15 mismatch repair-deficient cancer types and were previously treated and progressing.

V shed 0 bases, J shed 6 bases, and the junction held 3 bases outside the gene matches. Germline CDR1 is MNHNY and CDR2 is SVGAGI (reference sequence). The CDR3 consists of 16 residues. Notes on this clone: What it recognizes is unknown.

Mismatch repair deficiency was confirmed in all patients, by PCR or immunohistochemistry. TCR sequencing covered a few patients who responded to pembrolizumab. Assay used: immunoSEQ multiplex PCR; TCRdb lists only in-frame clones, some missing. The repertoire holds 38,000 or so clones, roughly 81% seen once, with 3% to 4.5% in the top ten. Study-wide findings and caveats: Tumor-resident clones, often undetectable pretreatment in blood, expanded then contracted after pembrolizumab.

This receptor was identified in an adult with mismatch repair-deficient cancer. The source was peripheral blood, collected about 80 weeks after starting pembrolizumab. The V and J genes are TRBV6-6 and TRBJ2-2, with TRBD2 identical over 11 bases. CDR3 DNA: TGTGCCAGCAGTTACTCGACTAGCGGGAAGGCCGGGGAGCTGTTTTTT. Its translation is CASSYSTSGKAGELFF.